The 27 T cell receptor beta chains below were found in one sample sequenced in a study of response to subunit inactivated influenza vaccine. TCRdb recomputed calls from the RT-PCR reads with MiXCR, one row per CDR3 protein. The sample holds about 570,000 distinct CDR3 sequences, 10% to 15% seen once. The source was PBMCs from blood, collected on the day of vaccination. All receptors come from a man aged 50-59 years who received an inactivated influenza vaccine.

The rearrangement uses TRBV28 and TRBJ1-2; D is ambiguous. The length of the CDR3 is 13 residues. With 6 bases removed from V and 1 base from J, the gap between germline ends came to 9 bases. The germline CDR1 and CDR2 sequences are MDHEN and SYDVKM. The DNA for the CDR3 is TGTGCCAGCAGGCCCCCGATTAACTATGGCTACACCTTC. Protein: CASRPPINYGYTF.

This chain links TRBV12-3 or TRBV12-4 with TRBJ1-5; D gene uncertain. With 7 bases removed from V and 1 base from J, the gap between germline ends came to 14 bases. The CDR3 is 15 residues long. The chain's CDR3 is CASNVFGESNQPQHF. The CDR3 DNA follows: TGTGCCAGCAACGTTTTTGGCGAGAGCAATCAGCCCCAGCATTTT.

CDR3 in DNA: TGTGCCACCAGTGACCAGGGACCGATACTAGCCAAAAACATTCAGTACTTC. Translating gives CATSDQGPILAKNIQYF. V and J are TRBV24-1 and TRBJ2-4; D assignment may be TRBD1 or TRBD2 (5 bases each). Trimming pared 4 bases from V and 0 bases from J, leaving 15 bases between. The CDR3 covers 17 residues. CDR1 KGHDR and CDR2 SFDVKD come from the germline V gene.

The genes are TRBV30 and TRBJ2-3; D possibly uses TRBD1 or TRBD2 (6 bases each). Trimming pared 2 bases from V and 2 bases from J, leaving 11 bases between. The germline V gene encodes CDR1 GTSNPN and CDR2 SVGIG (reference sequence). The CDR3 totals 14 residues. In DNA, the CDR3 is TGTGCCTGGAGTCCGGGGGCCGCCACAGATACGCAGTATTTT. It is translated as CAWSPGAATDTQYF.

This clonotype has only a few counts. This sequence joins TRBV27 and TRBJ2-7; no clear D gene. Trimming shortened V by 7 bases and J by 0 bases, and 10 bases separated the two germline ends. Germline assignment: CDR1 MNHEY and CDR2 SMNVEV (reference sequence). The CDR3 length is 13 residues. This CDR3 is CASTSTDSYEQYF. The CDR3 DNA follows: TGTGCCAGCACCTCGACGGACTCCTACGAGCAGTACTTC.

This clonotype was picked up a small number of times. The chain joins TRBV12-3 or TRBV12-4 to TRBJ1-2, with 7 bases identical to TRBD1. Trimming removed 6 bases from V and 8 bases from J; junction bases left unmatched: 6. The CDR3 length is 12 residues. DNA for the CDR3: TGTGCCAGCAGCCCGACAGGGTCGGGCTACACCTTC. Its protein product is CASSPTGSGYTF.

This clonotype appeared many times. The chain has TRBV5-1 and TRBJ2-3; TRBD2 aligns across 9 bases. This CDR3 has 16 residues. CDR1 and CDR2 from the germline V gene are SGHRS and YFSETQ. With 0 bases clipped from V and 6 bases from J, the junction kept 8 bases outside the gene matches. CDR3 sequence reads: CASSLVQTSGMDTQYF. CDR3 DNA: TGCGCCAGCAGCTTGGTCCAGACTAGCGGAATGGATACGCAGTATTTT.

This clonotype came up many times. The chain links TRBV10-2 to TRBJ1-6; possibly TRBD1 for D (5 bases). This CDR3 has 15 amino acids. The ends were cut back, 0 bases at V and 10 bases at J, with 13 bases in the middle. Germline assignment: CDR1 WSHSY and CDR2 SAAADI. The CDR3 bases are TGCGCCAGCAGTGAGTCGAAAGGGGACCACTCACCCCTCCACTTT. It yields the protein CASSESKGDHSPLHF.

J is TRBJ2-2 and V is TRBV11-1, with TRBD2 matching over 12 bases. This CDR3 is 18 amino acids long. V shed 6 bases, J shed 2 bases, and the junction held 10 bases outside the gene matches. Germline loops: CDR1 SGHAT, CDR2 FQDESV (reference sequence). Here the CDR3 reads CASRSRQTSGGNTGELFF. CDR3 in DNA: TGTGCCAGCAGGTCCCGGCAGACTAGCGGGGGCAACACCGGGGAGCTGTTTTTT.

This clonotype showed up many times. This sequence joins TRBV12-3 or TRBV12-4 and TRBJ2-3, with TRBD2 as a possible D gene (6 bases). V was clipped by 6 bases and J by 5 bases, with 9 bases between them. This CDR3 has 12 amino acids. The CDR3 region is CASSMGGDTQYF. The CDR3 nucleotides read TGTGCCAGCAGCATGGGGGGAGATACGCAGTATTTT.

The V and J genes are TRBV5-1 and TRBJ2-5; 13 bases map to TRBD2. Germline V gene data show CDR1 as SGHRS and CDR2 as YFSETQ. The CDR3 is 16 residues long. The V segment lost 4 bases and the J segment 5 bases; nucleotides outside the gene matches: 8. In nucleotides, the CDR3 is TGCGCCAGCAGCGCCGGACTAGCGGGAGTTCGGGAGACCCAGTACTTC. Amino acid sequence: CASSAGLAGVRETQYF.

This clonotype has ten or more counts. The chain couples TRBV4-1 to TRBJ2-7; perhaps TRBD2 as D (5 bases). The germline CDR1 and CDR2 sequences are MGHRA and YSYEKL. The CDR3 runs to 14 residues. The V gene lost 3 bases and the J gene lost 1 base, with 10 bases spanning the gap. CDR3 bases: TGCGCCAGCAGCCACGAGGGTATTTCCTACGAGCAGTACTTC. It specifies CASSHEGISYEQYF.

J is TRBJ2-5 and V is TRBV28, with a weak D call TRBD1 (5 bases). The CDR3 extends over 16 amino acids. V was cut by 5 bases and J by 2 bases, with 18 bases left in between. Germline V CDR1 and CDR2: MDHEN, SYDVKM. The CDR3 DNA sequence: TGTGCCAGCAGTCCCGCCCTCCGACAGAGACAAGAGACCCAGTACTTC. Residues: CASSPALRQRQETQYF.

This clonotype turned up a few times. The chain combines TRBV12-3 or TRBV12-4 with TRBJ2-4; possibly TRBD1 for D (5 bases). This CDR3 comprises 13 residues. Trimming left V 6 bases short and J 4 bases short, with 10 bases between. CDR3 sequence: CASSSTAKNIQYF. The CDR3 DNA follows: TGTGCCAGCAGCTCGACAGCGAAAAACATTCAGTACTTC.

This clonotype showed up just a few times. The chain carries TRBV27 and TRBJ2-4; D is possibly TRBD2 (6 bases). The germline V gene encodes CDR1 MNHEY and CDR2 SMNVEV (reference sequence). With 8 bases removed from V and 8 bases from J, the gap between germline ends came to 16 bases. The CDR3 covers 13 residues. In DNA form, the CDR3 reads TGTGCCAGCGGAATGGCGGGGAATGACATTCAGTACTTC. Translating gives CASGMAGNDIQYF.

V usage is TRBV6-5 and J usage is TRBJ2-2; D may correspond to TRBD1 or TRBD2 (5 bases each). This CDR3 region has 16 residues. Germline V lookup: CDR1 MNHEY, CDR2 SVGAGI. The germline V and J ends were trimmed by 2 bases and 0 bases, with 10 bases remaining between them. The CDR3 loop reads CASSYGGTPNTGELFF. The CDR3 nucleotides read TGTGCCAGCAGTTACGGGGGTACCCCGAACACCGGGGAGCTGTTTTTT.

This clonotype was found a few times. The CDR3 nucleotides read TGTGCCACCAGGGGTTGGGGGAATGAGCAGTTCTTC. It yields the protein CATRGWGNEQFF. The genes are TRBV24-1 and TRBJ2-1; D may correspond to TRBD1 or TRBD2 (5 bases each). The CDR3 sequence is 12 residues long. The V and J ends lost 7 bases and 7 bases respectively, with 10 bases between them. CDR1 is KGHDR and CDR2 is SFDVKD in the germline V gene.

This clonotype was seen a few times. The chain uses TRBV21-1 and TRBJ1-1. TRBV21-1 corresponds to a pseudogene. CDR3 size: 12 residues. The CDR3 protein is CASSKVGNEAFF. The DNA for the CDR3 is TGTGCCAGCAGCAAAGTCGGTAATGAAGCTTTCTTT.

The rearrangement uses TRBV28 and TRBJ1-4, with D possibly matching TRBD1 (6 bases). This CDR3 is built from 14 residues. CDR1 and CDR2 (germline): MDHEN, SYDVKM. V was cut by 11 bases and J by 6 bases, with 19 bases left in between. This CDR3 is CAGKMGGKDEKLFF. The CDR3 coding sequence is TGTGCCGGCAAGATGGGGGGCAAGGATGAAAAACTGTTTTTT.

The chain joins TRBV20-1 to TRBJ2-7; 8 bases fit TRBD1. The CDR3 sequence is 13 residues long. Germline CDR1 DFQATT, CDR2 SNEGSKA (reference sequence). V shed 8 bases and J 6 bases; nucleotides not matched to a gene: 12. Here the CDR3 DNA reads TGCAGTACACAACTCAGGGGGCTCGCCGAGCAGTACTTC. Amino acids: CSTQLRGLAEQYF.

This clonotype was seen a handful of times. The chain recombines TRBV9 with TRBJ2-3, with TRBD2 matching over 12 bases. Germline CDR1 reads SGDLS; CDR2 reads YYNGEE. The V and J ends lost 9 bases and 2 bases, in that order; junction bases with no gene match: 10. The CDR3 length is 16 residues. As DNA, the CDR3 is TGTGCCACCCATCCGACTAGCGGGGGACCCACAGATACGCAGTATTTT. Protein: CATHPTSGGPTDTQYF.

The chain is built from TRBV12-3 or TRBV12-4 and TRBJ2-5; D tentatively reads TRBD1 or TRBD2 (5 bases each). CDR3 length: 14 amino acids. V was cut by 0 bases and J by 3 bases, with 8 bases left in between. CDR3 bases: TGTGCCAGCAGTTTAGCCGGGGCGGAAGAGACCCAGTACTTC. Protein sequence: CASSLAGAEETQYF.

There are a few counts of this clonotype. The CDR3 DNA is TGTGCCAGCAGCTCCAACCCGAACGACAGAGAGACCACTGAAGCTTTCTTT. This sequence encodes CASSSNPNDRETTEAFF. The V gene is TRBV7-8, the J gene TRBJ1-1, with D possibly being TRBD1 (5 bases). Germline values: CDR1 SGHVS, CDR2 FQNEAQ. V dropped 4 bases and J dropped 4 bases, with 22 bases sitting between them. There are 17 residues in the CDR3.

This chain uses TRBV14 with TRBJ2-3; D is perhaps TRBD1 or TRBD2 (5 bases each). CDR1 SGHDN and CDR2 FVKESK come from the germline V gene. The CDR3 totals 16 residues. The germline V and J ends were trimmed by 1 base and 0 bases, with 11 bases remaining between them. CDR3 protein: CASSQVEGPSTDTQYF. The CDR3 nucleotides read TGTGCCAGCAGCCAAGTTGAGGGGCCCAGCACAGATACGCAGTATTTT.

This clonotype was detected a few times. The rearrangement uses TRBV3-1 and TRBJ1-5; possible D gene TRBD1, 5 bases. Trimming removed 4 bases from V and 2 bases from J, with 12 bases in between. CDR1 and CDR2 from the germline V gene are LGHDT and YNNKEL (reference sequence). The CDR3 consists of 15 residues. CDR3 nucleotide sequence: TGTGCCAGCAGCCCCTCGGGGGGAGGCAATCAGCCCCAGCATTTT. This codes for CASSPSGGGNQPQHF.

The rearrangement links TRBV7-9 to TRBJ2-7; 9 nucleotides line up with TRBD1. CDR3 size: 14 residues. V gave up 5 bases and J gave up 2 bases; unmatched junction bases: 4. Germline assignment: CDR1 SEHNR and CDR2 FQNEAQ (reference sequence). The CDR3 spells CASSRRQGAYEQYF. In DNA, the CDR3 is TGTGCCAGCAGCCGCAGACAGGGGGCCTACGAGCAGTACTTC.

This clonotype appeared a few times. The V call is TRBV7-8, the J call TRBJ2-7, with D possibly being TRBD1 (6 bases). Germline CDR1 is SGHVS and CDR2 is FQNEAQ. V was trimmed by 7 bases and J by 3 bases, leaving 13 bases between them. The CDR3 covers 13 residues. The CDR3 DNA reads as TGTGCCAGCAACAGAGGACAGAACTACGAGCAGTACTTC. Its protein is CASNRGQNYEQYF.